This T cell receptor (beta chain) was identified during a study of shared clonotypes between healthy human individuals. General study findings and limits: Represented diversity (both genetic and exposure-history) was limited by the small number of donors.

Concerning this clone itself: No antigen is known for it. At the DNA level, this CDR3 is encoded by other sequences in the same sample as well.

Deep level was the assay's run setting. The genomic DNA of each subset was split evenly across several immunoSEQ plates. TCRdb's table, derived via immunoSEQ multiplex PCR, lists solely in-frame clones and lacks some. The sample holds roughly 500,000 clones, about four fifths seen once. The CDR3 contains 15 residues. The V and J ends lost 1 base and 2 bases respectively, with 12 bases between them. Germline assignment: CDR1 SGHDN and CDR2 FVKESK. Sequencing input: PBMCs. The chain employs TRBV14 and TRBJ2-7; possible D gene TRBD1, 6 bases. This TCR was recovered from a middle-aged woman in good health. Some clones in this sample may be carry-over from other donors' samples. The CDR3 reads CASSQGQVSTYEQYF. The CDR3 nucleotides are TGTGCCAGCAGCCAAGGACAGGTCTCAACCTACGAGCAGTACTTC.